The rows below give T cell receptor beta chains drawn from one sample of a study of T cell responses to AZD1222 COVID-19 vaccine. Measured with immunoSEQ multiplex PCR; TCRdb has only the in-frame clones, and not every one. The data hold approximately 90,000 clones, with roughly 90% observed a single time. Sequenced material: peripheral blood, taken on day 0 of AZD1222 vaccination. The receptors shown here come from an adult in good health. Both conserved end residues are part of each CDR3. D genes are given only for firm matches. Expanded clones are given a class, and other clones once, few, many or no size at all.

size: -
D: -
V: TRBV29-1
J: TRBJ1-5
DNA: TGCAGCGTTATGTTACAAGGGGCCCGCAATCAGCCCCAGCATTTT
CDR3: CSVMLQGARNQPQHF

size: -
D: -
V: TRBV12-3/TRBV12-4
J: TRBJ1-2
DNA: TGTGCCAGCAGTAACAGGGATGGCTACACCTTC
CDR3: CASSNRDGYTF

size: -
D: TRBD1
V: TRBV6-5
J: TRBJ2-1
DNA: TGTGCCAGCAGGAGGACAGGGCAAGTGAATGAGCAGTTCTTC
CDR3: CASRRTGQVNEQFF

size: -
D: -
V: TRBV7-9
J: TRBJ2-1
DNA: TGTGCCAGCAGCTTAGTGGGCGGGAAAAACAATGAGCAGTTCTTC
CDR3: CASSLVGGKNNEQFF

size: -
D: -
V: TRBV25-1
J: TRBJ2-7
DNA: TGTGCCAGCAGTAGCAGTGAATCCTACGAGCAGTACTTC
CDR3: CASSSSESYEQYF

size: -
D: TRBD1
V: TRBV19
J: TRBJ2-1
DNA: TGTGCCAGTAGGCGGACAGGGGACAATGAGCAGTTCTTC
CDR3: CASRRTGDNEQFF

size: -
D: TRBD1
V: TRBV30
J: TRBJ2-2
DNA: TGTGCCTGGAAGGGACAGGTTACGAACACCGGGGAGCTGTTTTTT
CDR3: CAWKGQVTNTGELFF

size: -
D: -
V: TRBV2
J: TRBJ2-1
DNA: TGTGCCAGCAGTCTCGTGGGGGGAGGTCGGCGCAATGAGCAGTTCTTC
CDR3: CASSLVGGGRRNEQFF

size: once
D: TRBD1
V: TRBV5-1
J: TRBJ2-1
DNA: TGCGCCAGCAGCATTGACAGGGGTAACAATGAGCAGTTCTTC
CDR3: CASSIDRGNNEQFF

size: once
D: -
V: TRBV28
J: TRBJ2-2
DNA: TGTGCCATTGGGGGATTCACAAACACCGGGGAGCTGTTTTTT
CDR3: CAIGGFTNTGELFF

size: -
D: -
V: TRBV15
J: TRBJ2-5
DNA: TGTGCCACCAGCAGAGATCTTGGCGGGATGGAGACCCAGTACTTC
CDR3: CATSRDLGGMETQYF

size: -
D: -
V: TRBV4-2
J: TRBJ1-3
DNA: TGTGCCAGCAGCGGCCCGCCCGGGGCCTCTGGAAACACCATATATTTT
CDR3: CASSGPPGASGNTIYF

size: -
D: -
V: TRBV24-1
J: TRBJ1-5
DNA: TGTGCCACCAGTGCTCCTCAGCCCCAGCATTTT
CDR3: CATSAPQPQHF

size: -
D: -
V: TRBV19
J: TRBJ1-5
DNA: TGTGCCAGTAGTATAAACGGGTATCAGCCCCAGCATTTT
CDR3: CASSINGYQPQHF

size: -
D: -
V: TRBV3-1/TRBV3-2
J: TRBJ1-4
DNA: TGTGCCAGCAGCCAAGGGGGGTCGGGTCAAGAAAAACTGTTTTTT
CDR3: CASSQGGSGQEKLFF

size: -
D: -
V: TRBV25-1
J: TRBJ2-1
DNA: TGTGCCAGCAGTGATGAGCCGGGGATAGATGAGCAGTTCTTC
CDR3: CASSDEPGIDEQFF

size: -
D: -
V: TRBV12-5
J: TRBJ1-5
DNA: TGTGCTAGTGGTTTGCCGACTACTATGAATCAGCCCCAGCATTTT
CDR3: CASGLPTTMNQPQHF

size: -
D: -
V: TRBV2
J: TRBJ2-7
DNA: TGTGCCAGCAGAATGGGGGGGTCGGCACAGGGCTCCTACGAGCAGTACTTC
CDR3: CASRMGGSAQGSYEQYF

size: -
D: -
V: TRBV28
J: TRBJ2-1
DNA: TGTGCCAGCAGTCCGTCAGGAACCCCCTACAATGAGCAGTTCTTC
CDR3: CASSPSGTPYNEQFF